These 20 T cell receptor beta chains share one sample of origin, sequenced in a study of early T cells in non-severe SARS-CoV-2 infection. One entry per CDR3 protein results from TCRdb running MiXCR on the 5' RACE reads. The sample contains more than 45,000 distinct CDR3 sequences, about 5.6% of which appear only once. The sequenced sample consisted of whole blood. These receptors were taken from an adult who was a healthcare worker with PCR-confirmed SARS-CoV-2 infection or an uninfected control (not recorded which).

This clonotype was observed many times. The V and J genes are TRBV5-1 and TRBJ2-3; D could derive from TRBD1 or TRBD2 (5 bases each). Germline V gives CDR1 SGHRS, CDR2 YFSETQ. The CDR3 contains 15 residues. V dropped 4 bases and J dropped 5 bases, with 17 bases sitting between them. CDR3 nucleotides: TGCGCCAGCAGCGCCACGACCAGAGGGGAAGATACGCAGTATTTT. Protein product: CASSATTRGEDTQYF.

The chain combines TRBV2 with TRBJ2-2, with a tentative D call TRBD2 (6 bases). V was pared by 9 bases and J by 0 bases, with 11 bases between. Per germline, CDR1 SNHLY and CDR2 FYNNEI. The CDR3 consists of 14 residues. DNA for the CDR3: TGTGCCAGACGGGACTCCGCGAACACCGGGGAGCTGTTTTTT. This encodes CARRDSANTGELFF.

The CDR3 protein is CASSAQTATGQFF. CDR3 sequence (DNA): TGTGCCAGCAGCGCACAGACAGCGACGGGGCAGTTCTTC. This rearrangement joins TRBV7-2 to TRBJ2-1; possible D gene TRBD1, 5 bases. Germline CDR1 and CDR2: SGHTA and FQGNSA. The CDR3 is made up of 13 amino acids. Trimming cost V 5 bases and J 12 bases, with 17 bases left between them.

This clonotype occurred many times. The CDR3 DNA is TGTGCCAGCAGTTATACGGACAGGGGGCGAGGTGGCTACACCTTC. Protein: CASSYTDRGRGGYTF. The V gene is TRBV6-5, the J gene TRBJ1-2, with TRBD1 identical over 11 bases. The CDR3 contains 15 residues. Germline CDR1 and CDR2: MNHEY and SVGAGI. V shed 3 bases and J 7 bases; nucleotides not matched to a gene: 7.

This clonotype was detected many times. The chain combines TRBV6-1 with TRBJ2-2; D uncertain. The germline CDR1 and CDR2 sequences are MNHNS and SASEGT. The CDR3 is 13 residues long. V lost 3 bases, J lost 6 bases, and 8 bases lay in between. CDR3 protein: CASSDFRAGELFF. The CDR3 bases are TGTGCCAGCAGTGATTTCCGAGCCGGGGAGCTGTTTTTT.

This clonotype was seen a few times. The chain joins TRBV11-2 to TRBJ2-3; D remains ambiguous. This CDR3 spans 13 amino acids. Germline values: CDR1 SGHAT, CDR2 FQNNGV. V shed 4 bases and J shed 6 bases, with 11 bases lying between them. The CDR3 DNA sequence: TGTGCCAGCAGCTCGGACCTCGGGGATACGCAGTATTTT. Its translation is CASSSDLGDTQYF.

This clonotype has just a few counts. The genes are TRBV18 and TRBJ1-2, with unresolved D. CDR3 length: 15 residues. Germline V gene data show CDR1 as KGHSH and CDR2 as LQKENI. With 6 bases removed from V and 7 bases from J, the gap between germline ends came to 21 bases. The CDR3, as DNA: TGTGCCAGCTCTGATTTTCCGGGCCGCCGGGGTGGCTACACCTTC. Amino acid sequence: CASSDFPGRRGGYTF.

This clonotype was counted at least ten times. The chain joins TRBV12-3 or TRBV12-4 to TRBJ1-2; 8 nucleotides line up with TRBD1. With 5 bases clipped from V and 3 bases from J, the junction kept 5 bases outside the gene matches. This CDR3 is 14 amino acids long. CDR3 in amino acids: CASSRGQGYYGYTF. The CDR3 region has the DNA TGTGCCAGCAGTCGCGGACAGGGATACTATGGCTACACCTTC.

The V and J genes are TRBV27 and TRBJ2-1; D ambiguous. CDR1 is MNHEY, CDR2 SMNVEV, per germline (reference sequence). V was shortened by 6 bases and J by 6 bases, with 12 bases between the two germline ends. The CDR3 contains 13 residues. This CDR3 reads CASRHNAANEQFF. CDR3 sequence (DNA): TGTGCCAGCAGGCATAACGCGGCCAATGAGCAGTTCTTC.

Many counts were recorded for this clonotype. This chain joins TRBV7-2 and TRBJ2-5; 8 positions agree with TRBD2. This CDR3 is 14 amino acids long. Per the germline V gene, CDR1 is SGHTA and CDR2 is FQGNSA. J gave up 5 bases and V 1 base, and 3 bases lay outside the gene matches. The CDR3, as DNA: TGTGCCAGCAGCTTAGTAAGCGGGGGTGAGACCCAGTACTTC. Translating it yields CASSLVSGGETQYF. Supplemented by reference TRBV7-2 and TRBJ2-5, the full variable domain reads GAGVSQSPSNKVTEKGKDVELRCDPISGHTALYWYRQSLGQGLEFLIYFQGNSAPDKSGLPSDRFSAERTGGSVSTLTIQRTQQEDSAVYLCASSLVSGGETQYFGPGTRLLVL.

This clonotype showed up many times. The chain combines TRBV6-1 with TRBJ2-1, with 7 bases identical to TRBD1. Looked up from germline, CDR1 is MNHNS and CDR2 is SASEGT. The V gene end was trimmed by 6 bases and the J gene end by 1 base; junction bases not matched to a gene: 3. This CDR3 region has 14 residues. CDR3: CASRSGGSYNEQFF. The CDR3 DNA follows: TGTGCCAGCAGGTCAGGGGGATCCTACAATGAGCAGTTCTTC.

This clonotype showed up many times. This chain links TRBV27 with TRBJ2-7; no definite D call. Trimming shortened V by 4 bases and J by 4 bases, and 17 bases separated the two germline ends. Germline V CDR1 and CDR2: MNHEY, SMNVEV (reference sequence). The CDR3 contains 15 residues. CDR3 DNA: TGTGCCAGCAGTTCCCTGACAAGGAATAGGTACGAGCAGTACTTC. Translation: CASSSLTRNRYEQYF.

In its sample, this clonotype was seen a few times. V is TRBV6-6 and J is TRBJ2-4; D unclear. The V end was cut by 4 bases, the J end by 2 bases, with 12 bases between. The CDR3 is 15 amino acids. Germline CDR1 is MNHNY and CDR2 is SVGAGI (reference sequence). Here the CDR3 DNA reads TGTGCCAGCAGTTCCCCGACATCAACCAAAAACATTCAGTACTTC. It specifies CASSSPTSTKNIQYF.

This clonotype was observed many times. The rearrangement joins TRBV20-1 to TRBJ2-7; 9 bases are shared with TRBD1. Germline V gene lookup returns CDR1 DFQATT and CDR2 SNEGSKA (reference sequence). V shed 4 bases, J shed 8 bases, and the junction held 9 bases outside the gene matches. The CDR3 is 13 residues long. For the CDR3, the DNA is TGCAGTGCTAAACAGGGGGCGACTACGAAGCAGTACTTC. This translates into CSAKQGATTKQYF.

This clonotype occurred many times. V and J are TRBV5-1 and TRBJ1-1; D is perhaps TRBD1 (5 bases). CDR3 length equals 12 residues. V was cut by 0 bases and J by 8 bases, with 8 bases left in between. Germline lookup yields CDR1 SGHRS and CDR2 YFSETQ. CDR3 coding DNA: TGCGCCAGCAGCTTGGGGGGGTACGAAGCTTTCTTT. Protein: CASSLGGYEAFF.

This clonotype has a count of ten or more. The chain is built from TRBV11-2 and TRBJ2-4; 7 bases align to TRBD2. The CDR3 extends over 14 amino acids. The V gene end was trimmed by 8 bases and the J gene end by 1 base; junction bases not matched to a gene: 5. Germline CDR1 reads SGHAT; CDR2 reads FQNNGV. DNA of the CDR3: TGTGCCAGCTCGGGAGGCCCCGCCAAAAACATTCAGTACTTC. It yields the protein CASSGGPAKNIQYF.

This chain uses TRBV30 with TRBJ2-1, with D possibly matching TRBD2 (6 bases). CDR1 is GTSNPN, CDR2 SVGIG, per germline (reference sequence). V was shortened by 2 bases and J by 1 base, with 12 bases between the two germline ends. This CDR3 region has 15 residues. The CDR3 spells CAWSRASVSYNEQFF. In DNA, the CDR3 is TGTGCCTGGAGTAGGGCTAGCGTTTCCTACAATGAGCAGTTCTTC.

This clonotype was detected many times. The rearrangement joins TRBV7-9 to TRBJ2-1, with D uncertain. This CDR3 spans 11 amino acids. The V gene's germline CDR1 is SEHNR and CDR2 FQNEAQ (reference sequence). Trimming took off 7 bases at V and 0 bases at J, with 1 base between the two ends. CDR3 DNA: TGTGCCAGCAACTCCTACAATGAGCAGTTCTTC. This encodes CASNSYNEQFF. The full variable domain, rest sourced from reference TRBV7-9 and TRBJ2-1, is DTGVSQNPRHKITKRGQNVTFRCDPISEHNRLYWYRQTLGQGPEFLTYFQNEAQLEKSRLLSDRFSAERPKGSFSTLEIQRTEQGDSAMYLCASNSYNEQFFGPGTRLTVL.

Points on this clonotype: A much larger clone lies a single base off, so this may be a read error. This sequence joins TRBV7-8 and TRBJ1-1; D is uncertain. V lost 5 bases and J 6 bases, leaving 16 bases between the germline ends. The CDR3 extends over 14 amino acids. Germline CDR1 is SGHVS and CDR2 is FQNEAQ. The CDR3 is CASSLDRGRPEAFF. In DNA, the CDR3 is TGTGCCAGCAGCCTAGATCGTGGGCGGCCTGAAGCTTTCTTT.

This clonotype was detected only a few times. This chain links TRBV19 with TRBJ2-2; 7 nucleotides match TRBD1. With 7 bases clipped from V and 8 bases from J, the junction kept 4 bases outside the gene matches. The CDR3 runs to 12 residues. Germline CDR1 LNHDA, CDR2 SQIVND (reference sequence). CDR3 nucleotide sequence: TGTGCCAGTACGACAGGGATAGGGGAGCTGTTTTTT. Translated, it gives CASTTGIGELFF.